This TCR beta chain was sequenced for a study of T cell changes during pregnancy in multiple sclerosis. The method was immunoSEQ multiplex PCR; TCRdb's version includes in-frame clones alone and lacks a portion of them. The table lists more than 40,000 clones, roughly 88% of them singletons. Germline loops: CDR1 SGDLS, CDR2 YYNGEE. This CDR3 contains 16 residues. The V segment lost 4 bases and the J segment 5 bases; nucleotides outside the gene matches: 10. This clone has a single count. This specimen consisted of peripheral blood, obtained in the first trimester of pregnancy. The receptor was derived from a female donor in good health, enrolled as a control in a pregnancy study. V usage is TRBV9 and J usage is TRBJ2-2; 8 bases are shared with TRBD2. The CDR3 is CASSLSGRYGTGELFF. CDR3 DNA sequence: TGTGCCAGCAGCCTAAGCGGGAGATATGGAACCGGGGAGCTGTTTTTT. The full variable domain, in which reference TRBV9 and TRBJ2-2 provide the parts outside the CDR3, is DSGVTQTPKHLITATGQRVTLRCSPRSGDLSVYWYQQSLDQGLQFLIQYYNGEERAKGNILERFSAQQFPDLHSELNLSSLELGDSALYFCASSLSGRYGTGELFFGEGSRLTVL.